This TCR beta chain was profiled in a study of cytomegalovirus exposure and HLA in healthy donors. CDR3 size: 13 residues. Deletions cut 3 bases from V and 5 bases from J, with 11 bases between. Germline loops: CDR1 SGHRS, CDR2 YFSETQ. The PCR ran on 60 Vbeta and 13 Jbeta primers. Some clones are missing from TCRdb's copy, which holds only in-frame ones; the method was immunoSEQ multiplex PCR. The data contain about 180,000 clones, around 76% of them singletons. The chain employs TRBV5-1 and TRBJ2-5, with a weak D call TRBD1 (6 bases). The source material was PBMCs. This TCR was sampled from a woman in her 30s in good health and CMV-seropositive. CDR3: CASSWAGDETQYF. The DNA for the CDR3 is TGCGCCAGCAGCTGGGCAGGGGACGAGACCCAGTACTTC.